The 7 T cell receptor beta chains given below trace back to one sample, sequenced in a study of T cells in localized non-small cell lung cancer. Using immunoSEQ multiplex PCR, the repertoire was profiled, and TCRdb retains in-frame clones only, with some absent. The sample lists more than 15,000 clones, 70% to 90% occurring once. Sequenced here: peripheral blood, sampled before any cancer treatment. The source of these receptors is a female donor aged 60 or older with stage III squamous cell lung carcinoma.

The rearrangement joins TRBV6-1 to TRBJ2-7, with no clear D. V was pared by 1 base and J by 2 bases, with 9 bases between. The CDR3 has 14 amino acids. Germline CDR1 and CDR2: MNHNS and SASEGT. CDR3 sequence (DNA): TGTGCCAGCAGTGAAGGCGAGGAAACCTACGAGCAGTACTTC. Its translation: CASSEGEETYEQYF.

The rearrangement uses TRBV7-2 and TRBJ1-2; 9 bases map to TRBD1. The J segment lost 3 bases and the V segment lost 1 base, leaving 9 bases of the junction unmatched. Per germline, CDR1 SGHTA and CDR2 FQGNSA. The CDR3 is made up of 17 amino acids. CDR3 coding DNA: TGTGCCAGCAGCTTAGAGTACAGGGGGCGCATTCACTATGGCTACACCTTC. Residues: CASSLEYRGRIHYGYTF.

This chain uses TRBV5-6 with TRBJ2-3; D may match TRBD1 or TRBD2 (5 bases each). The CDR3 covers 16 residues. Germline V gene sequence: CDR1 SGHDT, CDR2 YYEEEE. Trimming took off 4 bases at V and 2 bases at J, with 17 bases between the two ends. The CDR3 sequence: CASSLAPRGPTDTQYF. DNA for the CDR3: TGTGCCAGCAGCCTTGCTCCCCGGGGCCCCACAGATACGCAGTATTTT.

The J gene is TRBJ1-1, the V gene TRBV20-1; the D is unclear. The V and J ends lost 7 bases and 1 base respectively, with 7 bases between them. Germline V CDR1 and CDR2: DFQATT, SNEGSKA (reference sequence). The CDR3 has 11 residues. The CDR3 region has the DNA TGCAGTGTCCCTGGGAACACTGAAGCTTTCTTT. The encoded protein is CSVPGNTEAFF.

This chain uses TRBV7-9 with TRBJ1-2; 9 nucleotides line up with TRBD1. The CDR3 sequence is 15 residues long. The ends lost 5 bases at V and 4 bases at J; junction bases unmatched: 8. The germline V gene encodes CDR1 SEHNR and CDR2 FQNEAQ (reference sequence). For the CDR3, the DNA is TGTGCCAGCAGCCCAACAGGGGGCGCGACCTATGGCTACACCTTC. It translates to CASSPTGGATYGYTF. The full variable domain, with the rest looked up from reference TRBV7-9 and TRBJ1-2, is DTGVSQNPRHKITKRGQNVTFRCDPISEHNRLYWYRQTLGQGPEFLTYFQNEAQLEKSRLLSDRFSAERPKGSFSTLEIQRTEQGDSAMYLCASSPTGGATYGYTFGSGTRLTVV.

This clone appeared a few times. The chain combines TRBV7-2 with TRBJ2-1; TRBD2 matches 11 bases. V was pared by 3 bases and J by 4 bases, with 5 bases of the junction left unmatched. The germline CDR1 and CDR2 sequences are SGHTA and FQGNSA. The length of the CDR3 is 16 residues. The CDR3 nucleotides are TGTGCCAGCAGCTTCGTTACTAGCGGGGGTTACAATGAGCAGTTCTTC. Encoded protein: CASSFVTSGGYNEQFF.

The chain recombines TRBV2 with TRBJ2-2; no firm D call. Trimming stripped 4 bases from V and 0 bases from J, with 12 bases between. This CDR3 has 16 amino acids. Per germline, CDR1 SNHLY and CDR2 FYNNEI. CDR3 residues: CASSAFGPSNTGELFF. CDR3 DNA sequence: TGTGCCAGCAGTGCTTTTGGGCCCTCGAACACCGGGGAGCTGTTTTTT.